This TCR beta chain originates from a study of cytomegalovirus exposure and HLA in healthy donors. The length of the CDR3 is 12 residues. Between the trimmed V and J ends, which lost 0 bases and 10 bases, there was a span of 7 bases. Germline V gene data show CDR1 as LNHNV and CDR2 as YYDKDF (reference sequence). Use of 60 Vbeta and 13 Jbeta primers characterized the PCR. Repertoires were generated with immunoSEQ multiplex PCR, while TCRdb's copy carries only in-frame clones and drops some. The sample holds some 70,000 clones; just over 75% are singletons and the top ten take approximately 6.3%. The sequence derives from a man in his fifties or sixties in good health and CMV-seronegative. The sequenced sample was PBMCs. The V and J genes are TRBV15 and TRBJ2-1; D unclear. The CDR3 reads CATSREGREQFF. CDR3 DNA: TGTGCCACCAGCAGAGAGGGCCGGGAGCAGTTCTTC.